Listed below are T cell receptor beta chains from one sample, sequenced in a study of breast tumors, draining lymph nodes, adjacent tissues. TCRdb processed the multiplex PCR reads anew with MiXCR; each CDR3 protein has one entry. Among 170,000 or so distinct CDR3 sequences, about 30% were seen once, and the ten largest hold 4% to 5.5%. Sequenced sample: axillary lymph node tissue. These receptors were taken from a female donor with breast cancer. Some clones in this sample may be carry-over from other donors' samples. The CDR3 runs from the conserved cysteine through the conserved F or W. A D gene is named only where the DNA matches it firmly. The size entry is marked missing in some rows and otherwise reads once, few, many or a size class.

d_call: NA; j_call: TRBJ2-7; clone_size: many; v_call: TRBV19; cdr3_nt: TGTGCCAGTAGTATGGGGGGACCCTACGAGCAGTACTTC; cdr3_aa: CASSMGGPYEQYF
d_call: NA; j_call: TRBJ2-3; clone_size: many; v_call: TRBV20-1; cdr3_nt: TGCAGTGCTAGAGAACAGGCGGGTCTGAGCACAGATACGCAGTATTTT; cdr3_aa: CSAREQAGLSTDTQYF
d_call: NA; j_call: TRBJ2-6; clone_size: NA; v_call: TRBV7-9; cdr3_nt: TGTGCCAGCAGCCGTCAGGAGGGTCAGGGGATATCTGGGGCCAACGTCCTGACTTTC; cdr3_aa: CASSRQEGQGISGANVLTF
d_call: NA; j_call: TRBJ1-6; clone_size: many; v_call: TRBV24-1; cdr3_nt: TGTGCCACCCCCTGGGGTGGACCCCTCCACTTT; cdr3_aa: CATPWGGPLHF
d_call: NA; j_call: TRBJ2-2; clone_size: NA; v_call: TRBV6-2/TRBV6-3; cdr3_nt: TGTGCCACCCAAAAGTCGGGGGCGGCGAACACCGGGGAGCTGTTTTTT; cdr3_aa: CATQKSGAANTGELFF
d_call: NA; j_call: TRBJ1-3; clone_size: many; v_call: TRBV30; cdr3_nt: TGTGCCTGGACACTGAGCTGGACTGGAAACACCATATATTTT; cdr3_aa: CAWTLSWTGNTIYF
d_call: NA; j_call: TRBJ2-6; clone_size: NA; v_call: TRBV25-1; cdr3_nt: TGTGCCAGCAGTGAATACATGAACACTGGGGCCAACGTCCTGACTTTC; cdr3_aa: CASSEYMNTGANVLTF
d_call: NA; j_call: TRBJ2-3; clone_size: many; v_call: TRBV5-4; cdr3_nt: TGTGCCAGCAGCTTGGCTTACACAGATACGCAGTATTTT; cdr3_aa: CASSLAYTDTQYF
d_call: NA; j_call: TRBJ1-4; clone_size: once; v_call: TRBV4-1; cdr3_nt: TGCGCCAGCAGCCAATCTCTTGGCAAACTGTTTTTT; cdr3_aa: CASSQSLGKLFF
d_call: NA; j_call: TRBJ1-2; clone_size: many; v_call: TRBV11-3; cdr3_nt: TGTGCCAGCAGCTTAGAACACCTACCCGGTTCGGGCTACACCTTC; cdr3_aa: CASSLEHLPGSGYTF
d_call: NA; j_call: TRBJ1-3; clone_size: many; v_call: TRBV11-3; cdr3_nt: TGTGCCAGCAGCTTCACCCTAACAGCGTCTGGAAACACCATATATTTT; cdr3_aa: CASSFTLTASGNTIYF
d_call: TRBD1; j_call: TRBJ2-5; clone_size: many; v_call: TRBV6-1; cdr3_nt: TGTGCCAGCAGTTACAGGGGAAGGCAAGAGACCCAGTACTTC; cdr3_aa: CASSYRGRQETQYF
d_call: NA; j_call: TRBJ1-5; clone_size: NA; v_call: TRBV29-1; cdr3_nt: TGCAGCGTGGGGTTCGGGGAGCGTCAGCCCCAGCATTTT; cdr3_aa: CSVGFGERQPQHF
d_call: NA; j_call: TRBJ1-3; clone_size: NA; v_call: TRBV28; cdr3_nt: TGTGCCAGCGGACTTACTGGAAACACCATATATTTT; cdr3_aa: CASGLTGNTIYF
d_call: TRBD2; j_call: TRBJ2-5; clone_size: NA; v_call: TRBV10-2; cdr3_nt: TGCGCCAGCAGCCTAGCGGGGGGGGCTGAAATCGGGTACTTC; cdr3_aa: CASSLAGGAEIGYF
d_call: NA; j_call: TRBJ1-2; clone_size: many; v_call: TRBV11-2; cdr3_nt: TGTGCCATGTCCCTGATGGGGGGTAACTATGGCTACACCTTC; cdr3_aa: CAMSLMGGNYGYTF
d_call: TRBD2; j_call: TRBJ2-1; clone_size: many; v_call: TRBV10-3; cdr3_nt: TGTGCCATCAGTTCACCGGGACTACCTAGCTCCTACAATGAGCAGTTCTTC; cdr3_aa: CAISSPGLPSSYNEQFF
d_call: TRBD2; j_call: TRBJ2-3; clone_size: many; v_call: TRBV20-1; cdr3_nt: TGCAGTGCTAGAGATCCTAGCGGGGGGGCCCCAGATACGCAGTATTTT; cdr3_aa: CSARDPSGGAPDTQYF
d_call: NA; j_call: TRBJ2-7; clone_size: NA; v_call: TRBV5-4; cdr3_nt: TGTGCCAGCTTGGCCTCAGGGCGCTCCTACGAGCAGTACTTC; cdr3_aa: CASLASGRSYEQYF
d_call: NA; j_call: TRBJ2-2; clone_size: many; v_call: TRBV7-2; cdr3_nt: TGTGCCAACAGCTACTATACTACCGGGGAGCTGTTTTTT; cdr3_aa: CANSYYTTGELFF
d_call: TRBD1; j_call: TRBJ2-3; clone_size: many; v_call: TRBV5-1; cdr3_nt: TGCGCCAGCAGCTTGGCCAGGGGGCTGGACACAGATACGCAGTATTTT; cdr3_aa: CASSLARGLDTDTQYF
d_call: TRBD2; j_call: TRBJ2-2; clone_size: NA; v_call: TRBV6-5; cdr3_nt: TGTGCCAGCAGTCACGATGGACTAGCGAAGAACACCGGGGAGCTGTTTTTT; cdr3_aa: CASSHDGLAKNTGELFF
d_call: NA; j_call: TRBJ1-3; clone_size: many; v_call: TRBV7-3; cdr3_nt: TGTGCCAGCAGCCCCGGGACCGCCGGAAACACCATATATTTT; cdr3_aa: CASSPGTAGNTIYF
d_call: NA; j_call: TRBJ1-4; clone_size: once; v_call: TRBV9; cdr3_nt: TGTGCCAGCAGGTCCGGAGGGGATGAAAAACTGTTTTTT; cdr3_aa: CASRSGGDEKLFF
d_call: NA; j_call: TRBJ2-7; clone_size: many; v_call: TRBV7-3; cdr3_nt: TGTGCCAGCAGCTTAGAAGCCCGGGCCGAGCAGTACTTC; cdr3_aa: CASSLEARAEQYF
d_call: NA; j_call: TRBJ1-1; clone_size: once; v_call: TRBV7-2; cdr3_nt: TGTGCCAGCAGCTTTTCAGGGGCGTCTGAAGCTTTCTTT; cdr3_aa: CASSFSGASEAFF
d_call: NA; j_call: TRBJ2-5; clone_size: many; v_call: TRBV5-8; cdr3_nt: TGTGCCAGCAGCTTGTTTTTTCTTTCCCAGGGAGAGACCCAGTACTTC; cdr3_aa: CASSLFFLSQGETQYF
d_call: TRBD1; j_call: TRBJ1-1; clone_size: few; v_call: TRBV27; cdr3_nt: TGTGCCAGCAGTTCCGTCCCCAACGACAGGGCGAATGAAGCTTTCTTT; cdr3_aa: CASSSVPNDRANEAFF
d_call: TRBD2; j_call: TRBJ2-3; clone_size: many; v_call: TRBV7-2; cdr3_nt: TGTGCCAGCAGCAGAGACGGACTAGCGGGAGTTATTGATACGCAGTATTTT; cdr3_aa: CASSRDGLAGVIDTQYF
d_call: NA; j_call: TRBJ1-5; clone_size: many; v_call: TRBV12-3/TRBV12-4; cdr3_nt: TGTGCCAGCAGCCCCGTTGACCCCGAGAGGGTTATCACTCAGCCCCAGCATTTT; cdr3_aa: CASSPVDPERVITQPQHF